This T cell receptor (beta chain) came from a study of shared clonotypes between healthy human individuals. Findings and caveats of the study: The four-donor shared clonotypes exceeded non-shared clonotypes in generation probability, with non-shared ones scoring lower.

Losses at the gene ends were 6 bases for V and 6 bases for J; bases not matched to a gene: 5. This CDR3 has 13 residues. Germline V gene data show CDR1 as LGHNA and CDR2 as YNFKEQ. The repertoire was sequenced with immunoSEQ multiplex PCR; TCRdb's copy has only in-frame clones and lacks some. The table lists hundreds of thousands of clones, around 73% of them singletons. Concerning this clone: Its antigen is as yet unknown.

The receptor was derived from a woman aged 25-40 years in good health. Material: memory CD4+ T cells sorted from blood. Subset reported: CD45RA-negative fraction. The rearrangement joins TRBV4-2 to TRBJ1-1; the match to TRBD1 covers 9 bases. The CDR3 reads CASSDRGTSEAFF. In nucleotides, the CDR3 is TGTGCCAGCAGTGACAGGGGGACATCTGAAGCTTTCTTT.